The 24 T cell receptor beta chains below all came from one sample that was sequenced in a study of cytomegalovirus exposure and HLA in healthy donors (dated by TCRdb to about 2017). The protocol used for the library was the immunoSEQ multiplex PCR assay. TCRdb re-hosts the immuneACCESS table, in-frame sequences only. Its copies lack some clones; in the studies checked, an unresolved V gene accounts for under half of them, and the cause for the rest is not known. The sample contains 180,000 or so clones, roughly 86% of them found a single time. The ten biggest clones cover less than 9.5% of the sample. Sequencing was carried out using PBMCs. The receptors were sampled from a man aged 25-45 years in good health and CMV-seropositive.

The chain has TRBV6-1 and TRBJ1-1; TRBD1 agrees at 8 bases. Germline V gene data show CDR1 as MNHNS and CDR2 as SASEGT. V was pared by 8 bases and J by 5 bases, with 10 bases of the junction left unmatched. CDR3 length: 14 amino acids. CDR3 protein: CASLLDRVKTEAFF. For the CDR3, the DNA is TGTGCCAGCCTTTTGGACAGGGTTAAGACTGAAGCTTTCTTT.

The chain uses TRBV7-2 and TRBJ1-1, with D possibly being TRBD1 (5 bases). Trimming pared 3 bases from V and 4 bases from J, leaving 18 bases between. Germline CDR1 and CDR2: SGHTA and FQGNSA. The CDR3 sequence is 16 residues long. The CDR3 DNA sequence: TGTGCCAGCAGCTTTTCTACAGGTACACCTCCCACTGAAGCTTTCTTT. Amino acids: CASSFSTGTPPTEAFF. Based on the CDR3 plus reference TRBV7-2 and TRBJ1-1, the full variable domain is GAGVSQSPSNKVTEKGKDVELRCDPISGHTALYWYRQSLGQGLEFLIYFQGNSAPDKSGLPSDRFSAERTGGSVSTLTIQRTQQEDSAVYLCASSFSTGTPPTEAFFGQGTRLTVV.

The rearrangement joins TRBV4-1 to TRBJ1-1; 9 bases map to TRBD1. The CDR3 extends over 15 amino acids. The junction had 6 bases not matched to a gene; V was cut back by 3 bases and J by 4 bases. Germline CDR1 MGHRA, CDR2 YSYEKL. For the CDR3, the DNA is TGCGCCAGCAGCCAGGTACAGGGGGCCATCACTGAAGCTTTCTTT. Protein sequence: CASSQVQGAITEAFF.

J is TRBJ1-2 and V is TRBV5-4, with a possible D match to TRBD1 (5 bases). V lost 4 bases to trimming and J lost 2 bases, with 15 bases between them. CDR1 SGHNT and CDR2 YYREEE come from the germline V gene (reference sequence). The CDR3 loop spans 15 amino acids. The CDR3 region is CASSPAGPLNYGYTF. In DNA, the CDR3 is TGTGCCAGCAGCCCTGCGGGGCCACTGAACTATGGCTACACCTTC. Drawing the rest from reference TRBV5-4 and TRBJ1-2, the complete variable domain is ETGVTQSPTHLIKTRGQQVTLRCSSQSGHNTVSWYQQALGQGPQFIFQYYREEENGRGNFPPRFSGLQFPNYSSELNVNALELDDSALYLCASSPAGPLNYGYTFGSGTRLTVV.

V and J are TRBV12-5 and TRBJ2-2; 10 positions agree with TRBD1. The V and J ends lost 1 base and 6 bases, in that order; junction bases with no gene match: 2. Germline CDR1 LGHNT, CDR2 FRNRAP. The CDR3 has 15 residues. The CDR3 DNA is TGTGCTAGTGGTTTGGAGACAGGGGGCTCCGGGGAGCTGTTTTTT. Translated: CASGLETGGSGELFF.

This clone has a handful of counts. The chain employs TRBV27 and TRBJ2-7; a weak D match, TRBD1 (5 bases). V gave up 2 bases and J gave up 4 bases, with 15 bases separating them. CDR3 length equals 15 residues. CDR1 and CDR2 (germline): MNHEY, SMNVEV (reference sequence). For the CDR3, the DNA is TGTGCCAGCAGTTTAGTGCAGGGCGTGGGTTACGAGCAGTACTTC. This gives the protein CASSLVQGVGYEQYF.

The chain employs TRBV28 and TRBJ1-1; 8 positions match TRBD1. The CDR3 sequence is 13 residues long. Looked up from germline, CDR1 is MDHEN and CDR2 is SYDVKM. Trimming at V came to 10 bases and at J to 8 bases, leaving 12 bases not matched to a gene. CDR3 loop: CATDEGTGYEAFF. As DNA, the CDR3 is TGTGCCACCGACGAGGGGACAGGCTACGAAGCTTTCTTT.

This chain uses TRBV29-1 with TRBJ2-7, with D hard to call. This CDR3 spans 12 amino acids. Germline V gene data show CDR1 as SQVTM and CDR2 as ANQGSEA. V was cut by 1 base and J by 7 bases, with 11 bases left in between. CDR3 nucleotides: TGCAGCGTTGAAGGGGATGGGATAGAGCAGTACTTC. It is translated as CSVEGDGIEQYF.

This sequence joins TRBV7-9 and TRBJ1-2; D may be TRBD1 (5 bases). CDR3 length: 16 residues. The ends were cut back, 5 bases at V and 2 bases at J, with 18 bases in the middle. CDR1 and CDR2 (germline): SEHNR, FQNEAQ (reference sequence). In nucleotides, the CDR3 is TGTGCCAGCAGCCCTGGGGCAGGGATCTTCAACTATGGCTACACCTTC. Its protein is CASSPGAGIFNYGYTF.

The CDR3, as DNA: TGTGCCAGCACAGGGCAGGGGATTGGTTATGAGCAGTTCTTC. Translated: CASTGQGIGYEQFF. This rearrangement joins TRBV28 to TRBJ2-1; tentative D call: TRBD1 (6 bases). Per the germline V gene, CDR1 is MDHEN and CDR2 is SYDVKM. This CDR3 is 14 amino acids long. Trimming took off 7 bases at V and 8 bases at J, with 18 bases between the two ends.

The CDR3 DNA reads as TGCGCCAGCAGCTTACAGAAGGAATCACCCCTCCACTTT. This translates into CASSLQKESPLHF. The chain employs TRBV5-1 and TRBJ1-6; D remains ambiguous. The CDR3 extends over 13 amino acids. Germline CDR1 is SGHRS and CDR2 is YFSETQ. Between the trimmed V and J ends, which lost 2 bases and 10 bases, there was a span of 10 bases.

The chain combines TRBV27 with TRBJ2-5; 10 positions agree with TRBD2. The CDR3 sequence is 17 residues long. Looked up from germline, CDR1 is MNHEY and CDR2 is SMNVEV (reference sequence). The ends lost 4 bases at V and 3 bases at J; junction bases unmatched: 11. Written as DNA, the CDR3 is TGTGCCAGCAGTTCGATCCCACTACTAGCGGGAAAAGAGACCCAGTACTTC. Protein sequence: CASSSIPLLAGKETQYF.

This clone was recorded once. This chain uses TRBV6-5 with TRBJ2-1; 13 positions agree with TRBD2. Germline V gives CDR1 MNHEY, CDR2 SVGAGI. V lost 7 bases to trimming and J lost 8 bases; unmatched junction nucleotides: 5. This CDR3 contains 14 residues. The CDR3 here is CASTRLAGGYEQFF. The CDR3 DNA sequence: TGTGCCAGCACCAGACTAGCGGGGGGTTATGAGCAGTTCTTC.

The rearrangement joins TRBV29-1 to TRBJ2-3; D is unclear. The germline V gene has CDR1 SQVTM and CDR2 ANQGSEA. The length of the CDR3 is 14 residues. The germline V and J ends were trimmed by 4 bases and 2 bases, with 13 bases remaining between them. The CDR3 DNA reads as TGCAGCGTTGTGTACCTCATAAACACAGATACGCAGTATTTT. Encoded protein: CSVVYLINTDTQYF.

This clone was observed at least ten times. This chain connects TRBV6-5 to TRBJ1-1; D unclear. Germline CDR1 MNHEY, CDR2 SVGAGI. The CDR3 consists of 13 residues. V lost 7 bases, J lost 4 bases, and 13 bases lay in between. The CDR3 loop reads CASTKRESTEAFF. CDR3 coding DNA: TGTGCCAGCACCAAGAGGGAAAGCACTGAAGCTTTCTTT.

V is TRBV13 and J is TRBJ2-7, with D possibly TRBD1 on 5 matching bases. The germline gives CDR1 PRHDT, CDR2 FYEKMQ (reference sequence). This CDR3 is built from 13 residues. The V gene lost 1 base and the J gene lost 7 bases, with 11 bases spanning the gap. CDR3 residues: CASSLDLSGEQYF. The CDR3 nucleotides are TGTGCCAGCAGCTTAGACTTGTCAGGGGAGCAGTACTTC.

The gene calls are TRBV28 and TRBJ2-7; a possible D gene is TRBD1 (5 bases). CDR3 length: 16 amino acids. V lost 2 bases to trimming and J lost 3 bases, with 17 bases between them. Germline lookup yields CDR1 MDHEN and CDR2 SYDVKM. The CDR3: CASSLPLSGINYEQYF. DNA of the CDR3: TGTGCCAGCAGTTTACCGCTTTCAGGGATAAACTACGAGCAGTACTTC.

The gene calls are TRBV18 and TRBJ1-5; no definite D call. Trimming took 3 bases from V and 9 from J, leaving 12 bases between them. CDR3 length: 13 amino acids. The germline V gene encodes CDR1 KGHSH and CDR2 LQKENI. CDR3 region: CASSPTADGPQHF. CDR3 DNA sequence: TGTGCCAGCTCACCCACAGCCGATGGGCCCCAGCATTTT. Based on the CDR3 plus reference TRBV18 and TRBJ1-5, the full variable domain is NAGVMQNPRHLVRRRGQEARLRCSPMKGHSHVYWYRQLPEEGLKFMVYLQKENIIDESGMPKERFSAEFPKEGPSILRIQQVVRGDSAAYFCASSPTADGPQHFGDGTRLSIL.

V usage is TRBV11-3 and J usage is TRBJ1-1; D possibly corresponds to TRBD1 (6 bases). Germline CDR1 is SGHNT and CDR2 is YENEEA. Trimming shortened V by 1 base and J by 3 bases, and 15 bases separated the two germline ends. The CDR3 extends over 16 amino acids. The CDR3 DNA reads as TGTGCCAGCAGCTTAGGAGGGGGACCGCAGGACACTGAAGCTTTCTTT. Translated: CASSLGGGPQDTEAFF.

J is TRBJ2-7 and V is TRBV4-3; no firm D call. Germline CDR1 is LGHNA and CDR2 is YSLEER. The CDR3 has 15 amino acids. The V end was cut by 2 bases, the J end by 0 bases, with 11 bases between. Here the CDR3 reads CASSQSLSISYEQYF. In nucleotides, the CDR3 is TGCGCCAGCAGCCAATCCCTGTCGATCTCCTACGAGCAGTACTTC.

This clone was detected once. The chain joins TRBV4-3 to TRBJ2-7; 7 bases fit TRBD1. The CDR3 loop spans 16 amino acids. CDR1 and CDR2 (germline): LGHNA, YSLEER. Trimming at V came to 1 base and at J to 2 bases, leaving 8 bases not matched to a gene. Written as DNA, the CDR3 is TGCGCCAGCAGCCAAGGAGTGGCAGGGGGAACCTACGAGCAGTACTTC. This codes for CASSQGVAGGTYEQYF.

The J gene is TRBJ2-3, the V gene TRBV10-1; perhaps TRBD2 as D (6 bases). The CDR3 spans 15 residues. Germline V gene data show CDR1 as WNHNN and CDR2 as SYGVQD (reference sequence). V lost 4 bases and J 2 bases, leaving 13 bases between the germline ends. DNA of the CDR3: TGCGCCAGCAGTGCCCTCTGGGACTCCACAGATACGCAGTATTTT. Translated: CASSALWDSTDTQYF.

V gene TRBV9 combines with J gene TRBJ1-4; D ambiguous. The V end lost 0 bases, the J end lost 7 bases, and 13 bases lay between the germline ends. CDR1 SGDLS and CDR2 YYNGEE come from the germline V gene. The CDR3 is 15 amino acids. The CDR3 loop is CASSVGGGFSEKLFF. The CDR3 DNA sequence: TGTGCCAGCAGCGTAGGAGGTGGGTTTTCTGAAAAACTGTTTTTT.

V and J are TRBV9 and TRBJ2-2; TRBD2 matches at 13 bases. Germline lookup yields CDR1 SGDLS and CDR2 YYNGEE. After removal of 4 bases from V and 6 bases from J, the junction contained 6 bases not matched to a gene. The CDR3 is made up of 16 amino acids. The CDR3 sequence is CASSPRTSGGSGELFF. The CDR3 DNA reads TGTGCCAGCAGCCCGCGGACTAGCGGGGGTTCCGGGGAGCTGTTTTTT. The whole variable domain, remainder taken from reference TRBV9 and TRBJ2-2, is DSGVTQTPKHLITATGQRVTLRCSPRSGDLSVYWYQQSLDQGLQFLIQYYNGEERAKGNILERFSAQQFPDLHSELNLSSLELGDSALYFCASSPRTSGGSGELFFGEGSRLTVL.